The TCR beta chain under discussion was sequenced for a study of T cell changes during pregnancy in multiple sclerosis. CDR1 is SGHTS, CDR2 YDEGEE, per germline. Trimming stripped 1 base from V and 4 bases from J, with 11 bases between. The CDR3 is 15 residues long. Clones were read by immunoSEQ multiplex PCR, and TCRdb kept only the in-frame ones, dropping some. Counted here are 55,000 to 65,000 clones, 80% to 90% occurring once; the ten biggest clones make up 0.89%. The TCR was taken from a female donor in good health, enrolled as a control in a pregnancy study. Sequenced material: peripheral blood, taken in the first trimester of pregnancy. This rearrangement joins TRBV5-8 to TRBJ1-4; D perhaps matches TRBD1 (5 bases). The CDR3 loop is CASSLLTGHNEKLFF. The DNA of the CDR3 is TGTGCCAGCAGCTTGTTAACAGGCCATAATGAAAAACTGTTTTTT.